These 28 T cell receptor beta chains were all obtained from the same sample, sequenced in a study of shared clonotypes between healthy human individuals. Assay: immunoSEQ multiplex PCR; the TCRdb copy retains only in-frame clones and omits some. Here the sample spans about 2 million clones, approximately 95% being singletons. In the naive CD8 group, cells lacked CD45RO and were positively selected for CCR7, so terminally differentiated effector memory CD45RA+ cells were left out. Sequenced material: naive CD8+ T cells sorted from blood. The receptor set was obtained from a young man in good health.

This chain connects TRBV11-2 to TRBJ2-7; no definite D call. Looked up from germline, CDR1 is SGHAT and CDR2 is FQNNGV. Trimming pared 5 bases from V and 1 base from J, leaving 15 bases between. The CDR3 sequence is 15 residues long. CDR3 region: CASSPAPSLSYEQYF. The CDR3 DNA sequence: TGTGCCAGCAGCCCCGCCCCCAGCCTGTCCTACGAGCAGTACTTC.

The V call is TRBV19, the J call TRBJ2-1; TRBD1 matches 10 bases. The CDR3 loop spans 16 amino acids. V trimming: 5 bases; J trimming: 1 base; junction bases outside the gene matches: 5. The V gene's germline CDR1 is LNHDA and CDR2 SQIVND (reference sequence). The CDR3 loop is CASSPRTGGSYNEQFF. The CDR3 bases are TGTGCCAGTAGTCCCAGGACAGGGGGATCCTACAATGAGCAGTTCTTC. The full variable domain, its missing parts supplied by reference TRBV19 and TRBJ2-1, is DGGITQSPKYLFRKEGQNVTLSCEQNLNHDAMYWYRQDPGQGLRLIYYSQIVNDFQKGDIAEGYSVSREKKESFPLTVTSAQKNPTAFYLCASSPRTGGSYNEQFFGPGTRLTVL.

The chain couples TRBV7-9 to TRBJ2-5, with D perhaps TRBD1 (6 bases). Germline V CDR1 and CDR2: SEHNR, FQNEAQ (reference sequence). CDR3 length: 15 residues. V lost 6 bases, J lost 5 bases, and 19 bases lay in between. CDR3 residues: CASSHPGHPWETQYF. The DNA of the CDR3 is TGTGCCAGCAGTCACCCGGGACACCCTTGGGAGACCCAGTACTTC.

This chain uses TRBV6-6 with TRBJ2-7; TRBD2 is a possible D gene (5 bases). V lost 5 bases and J 2 bases, leaving 10 bases between the germline ends. The CDR3 is 13 residues long. Germline CDR1 is MNHNY and CDR2 is SVGAGI (reference sequence). This CDR3 is CASSHLATYEQYF. In DNA, the CDR3 is TGTGCCAGCAGTCACCTAGCTACCTACGAGCAGTACTTC.

This clone has a single count. The chain recombines TRBV16 with TRBJ2-7, with D unclear. This CDR3 region has 12 residues. V was clipped by 1 base and J by 3 bases, with 4 bases between them. Germline values: CDR1 KGHSY, CDR2 FQNENV. The CDR3 spells CASSQYLYEQYF. CDR3 nucleotide sequence: TGTGCCAGCAGCCAATACCTCTACGAGCAGTACTTC.

As to this clone: Within the sample, other DNA sequences also encode this same CDR3. The chain is built from TRBV5-1 and TRBJ2-2; D remains unclear. This CDR3 is built from 11 residues. Looked up from germline, CDR1 is SGHRS and CDR2 is YFSETQ. The V end was cut by 2 bases, the J end by 8 bases, with 4 bases between. DNA of the CDR3: TGCGCCAGCAGCTTCTCGGGGGAGCTGTTTTTT. It encodes CASSFSGELFF.

The V gene is TRBV6-6, the J gene TRBJ2-7; D perhaps matches TRBD2 (5 bases). This CDR3 contains 15 residues. V was trimmed by 6 bases and J by 7 bases, leaving 22 bases between them. Looked up from germline, CDR1 is MNHNY and CDR2 is SVGAGI (reference sequence). CDR3 sequence (DNA): TGTGCCAGCAGCACCGAGCGGAGCGGCCTTAAAGAGCAGTACTTC. This translates into CASSTERSGLKEQYF.

V is TRBV29-1 and J is TRBJ1-4; 10 nucleotides align to TRBD1. The CDR3 extends over 14 amino acids. Germline CDR1 reads SQVTM; CDR2 reads ANQGSEA. The V segment lost 5 bases and the J segment 12 bases; nucleotides outside the gene matches: 12. The CDR3, as DNA: TGCAGCGTTCGGACCGGGACAGGGGTCTCAGAACTGTTTTTT. Its protein product is CSVRTGTGVSELFF.

For the CDR3, the DNA is TGTGCCAGCACCCCGGGAGCGGGTGAGGGTGAAAAACTGTTTTTT. It yields the protein CASTPGAGEGEKLFF. The chain joins TRBV5-6 to TRBJ1-4; D gene uncertain. V lost 6 bases and J 7 bases, leaving 19 bases between the germline ends. Per the germline V gene, CDR1 is SGHDT and CDR2 is YYEEEE. The CDR3 contains 15 residues.

CDR3 residues: CAWTYDSGPYNEQFF. For the CDR3, the DNA is TGTGCCTGGACCTACGACTCCGGTCCCTACAATGAGCAGTTCTTC. This chain joins TRBV30 and TRBJ2-1; D unclear. Germline V lookup: CDR1 GTSNPN, CDR2 SVGIG (reference sequence). Trimming removed 4 bases from V and 2 bases from J, with 15 bases in between. The CDR3 sequence is 15 residues long.

CDR3 region: CASSVRADFSGANVLTF. The CDR3 coding sequence is TGCGCCAGCAGCGTCCGGGCAGACTTCTCTGGGGCCAACGTCCTGACTTTC. The V gene is TRBV5-1, the J gene TRBJ2-6, with no clear D. This CDR3 spans 17 amino acids. V dropped 4 bases and J dropped 0 bases, with 14 bases sitting between them. Germline V lookup: CDR1 SGHRS, CDR2 YFSETQ.

CDR3 in DNA: TGTGCCAGCAGCCCAGGGAACGATGGCTACACCTTC. Protein sequence: CASSPGNDGYTF. This chain joins TRBV11-2 and TRBJ1-2, with a tentative D call TRBD1 (5 bases). Deletions cut 5 bases from V and 6 bases from J, with 10 bases between. Germline CDR1 is SGHAT and CDR2 is FQNNGV. The CDR3 sequence is 12 residues long.

The V call is TRBV2, the J call TRBJ1-1; 10 positions agree with TRBD1. The CDR3 totals 19 residues. Germline lookup yields CDR1 SNHLY and CDR2 FYNNEI. V shed 0 bases, J shed 1 base, and the junction held 11 bases outside the gene matches. The chain's CDR3 is CASSEAVGQGVGRNTEAFF. The CDR3 nucleotides are TGTGCCAGCAGTGAAGCAGTTGGACAGGGGGTGGGAAGGAACACTGAAGCTTTCTTT.

The chain combines TRBV9 with TRBJ2-1, with TRBD2 matching 12 bases. The junction had 5 bases not matched to a gene; V was cut back by 0 bases and J by 7 bases. CDR3 length: 16 amino acids. The germline V gene encodes CDR1 SGDLS and CDR2 YYNGEE. The CDR3 sequence: CASSVVASGRANEQFF. The CDR3 DNA reads as TGTGCCAGCAGCGTAGTAGCTAGCGGGAGGGCTAATGAGCAGTTCTTC.

The chain combines TRBV19 with TRBJ1-4; D not certain. CDR3 size: 16 residues. Germline-derived CDR1 and CDR2 are LNHDA and SQIVND (reference sequence). V shed 3 bases and J shed 7 bases, with 18 bases lying between them. CDR3 amino acids: CASSIMADLLVEKLFF. For the CDR3, the DNA is TGTGCCAGTAGTATTATGGCAGATCTGCTGGTTGAAAAACTGTTTTTT.

This chain joins TRBV9 and TRBJ1-1; 8 nucleotides agree with TRBD1. This CDR3 contains 13 residues. The J segment lost 7 bases and the V segment lost 4 bases, leaving 6 bases of the junction unmatched. Per germline, CDR1 SGDLS and CDR2 YYNGEE. The CDR3 nucleotides read TGTGCCAGCAGCCCCTTCGGACAGGGTGAAGCTTTCTTT. It codes for CASSPFGQGEAFF.

This chain joins TRBV21-1 and TRBJ2-7; TRBD1 is the table's D call, not checked against the DNA. TRBV21-1 is designated a pseudogene. This CDR3 spans 13 amino acids. The CDR3: CASSYDSSYEQYF. The CDR3 DNA is TGTGCCAGCAGCTATGACAGCTCCTACGAGCAGTACTTC.

This clone appeared a single time. The genes are TRBV25-1 and TRBJ2-7, with 7 positions matching TRBD1. V shed 8 bases, J shed 4 bases, and the junction held 8 bases outside the gene matches. CDR1 and CDR2 from the germline V gene are MGHDK and SYGVNS. This CDR3 region has 13 residues. Written as DNA, the CDR3 is TGTGCCAGCCCCGGGACAGAAGATTACGAGCAGTACTTC. The encoded protein is CASPGTEDYEQYF.

Concerning this clone itself: The sample contains more than one DNA sequence encoding this CDR3. The rearrangement links TRBV27 to TRBJ1-6, with TRBD1 matching over 9 bases. The CDR3 totals 14 residues. V lost 3 bases, J lost 7 bases, and 1 base stayed unmatched. Germline assignment: CDR1 MNHEY and CDR2 SMNVEV (reference sequence). CDR3 nucleotides: TGTGCCAGCAGTTTTACAGGGGGCAATTCACCCCTCCACTTT. Translated, it gives CASSFTGGNSPLHF.

The CDR3 DNA reads as TGCGCCAGCAGCTTGGACTTTTATTACACAGATACGCAGTATTTT. Translating gives CASSLDFYYTDTQYF. The chain is built from TRBV5-1 and TRBJ2-3; D unresolved. The ends were cut back, 0 bases at V and 2 bases at J, with 10 bases in the middle. The CDR3 extends over 15 amino acids. Germline V gene data show CDR1 as SGHRS and CDR2 as YFSETQ.

The V gene is TRBV7-9, the J gene TRBJ1-2; D may be TRBD1 (6 bases). V was trimmed by 5 bases and J by 5 bases, leaving 18 bases between them. Looked up from germline, CDR1 is SEHNR and CDR2 is FQNEAQ (reference sequence). This CDR3 has 15 residues. The CDR3 reads CASSRPDSGEYGYTF. The CDR3 nucleotides read TGTGCCAGCAGCCGTCCGGACAGCGGGGAATATGGCTACACCTTC.

The chain carries TRBV13 and TRBJ2-2, with no clear D. The germline CDR1 and CDR2 sequences are PRHDT and FYEKMQ (reference sequence). V lost 3 bases, J lost 5 bases, and 7 bases lay in between. The CDR3 length is 13 residues. The CDR3 region is CASSFLLTGELFF. The CDR3 DNA is TGTGCCAGCAGCTTTCTTCTTACCGGGGAGCTGTTTTTT.

Turning to this clone: The sample has other DNA sequences that encode this CDR3 too. The chain is built from TRBV5-1 and TRBJ1-1; D might be TRBD1 (5 bases). CDR3 length: 13 residues. Germline values: CDR1 SGHRS, CDR2 YFSETQ. V was pared by 0 bases and J by 3 bases, with 6 bases between. The chain's CDR3 is CASSLGGDTEAFF. CDR3 bases: TGCGCCAGCAGCTTGGGAGGGGACACTGAAGCTTTCTTT.

Details on this clone: Other DNA variants within this sample encode the same CDR3. The chain carries TRBV4-1 and TRBJ2-7; D is uncertain. The CDR3 runs 13 residues. The V end lost 0 bases, the J end lost 1 base, and 4 bases lay between the germline ends. From germline, CDR1 is MGHRA and CDR2 YSYEKL. The CDR3 protein is CASSQDSSYEQYF. In DNA form, the CDR3 reads TGCGCCAGCAGCCAAGACAGTTCCTACGAGCAGTACTTC.

CDR3 nucleotides: TGTGCCAGCAGCCCCACGGGTCACGAGCAGTACTTC. Amino acid sequence: CASSPTGHEQYF. The gene calls are TRBV7-8 and TRBJ2-7, with unresolved D. This CDR3 comprises 12 residues. Trimming removed 5 bases from V and 5 bases from J, with 10 bases in between. Germline loops: CDR1 SGHVS, CDR2 FQNEAQ. The entire variable domain, with the rest obtained from reference TRBV7-8 and TRBJ2-7, is as follows: GAGVSQSPRYKVAKRGQDVALRCDPISGHVSLFWYQQALGQGPEFLTYFQNEAQLDKSGLPSDRFFAERPEGSVSTLKIQRTQQEDSAVYLCASSPTGHEQYFGPGTRLTVT.

The chain employs TRBV28 and TRBJ2-3; 9 positions agree with TRBD1. The CDR3 has 18 amino acids. Trimming cost V 6 bases and J 0 bases; bases outside gene matches: 13. Germline lookup yields CDR1 MDHEN and CDR2 SYDVKM. The CDR3 DNA reads TGTGCCAGCAGCCCCGCGGGACAGGGAACGTTTAGCACAGATACGCAGTATTTT. Translation: CASSPAGQGTFSTDTQYF.

As for this clone: Additional DNA sequences in this sample encode the identical CDR3. The V and J genes are TRBV5-1 and TRBJ1-1, with D unclear. V was trimmed by 0 bases and J by 1 base, leaving 7 bases between them. This CDR3 has 14 amino acids. Germline loops: CDR1 SGHRS, CDR2 YFSETQ. CDR3 coding DNA: TGCGCCAGCAGCTTGGGACATTCGAACACTGAAGCTTTCTTT. Its translation is CASSLGHSNTEAFF.

V gene TRBV4-1 combines with J gene TRBJ2-2; D not resolved. Trimming took off 4 bases at V and 2 bases at J, with 11 bases between the two ends. Germline V gene lookup returns CDR1 MGHRA and CDR2 YSYEKL. The CDR3 spans 15 residues. The CDR3 DNA follows: TGCGCCAGCAGCCCCTCGGACGGTAACACCGGGGAGCTGTTTTTT. Its protein product is CASSPSDGNTGELFF.